This TCR beta chain derives from a study of spatial heterogeneity in lung cancer. A single record per CDR3 protein comes from TCRdb applying MiXCR to the 5' RACE reads. Altogether 7,300 or so distinct CDR3 sequences are present, 15% to 19% being singletons, with the ten largest covering more than 13%. The CDR3 runs to 14 residues. Germline assignment: CDR1 MGHDK and CDR2 SYGVNS. Trimming took 3 bases from V and 11 from J, leaving 19 bases between them. This clonotype was seen ten or more times. Sample time point: sample taken at primary tumor resection. The chain employs TRBV25-1 and TRBJ1-1; D might be TRBD1 (5 bases). Sequenced material: normal lung tissue next to the tumor, taken at surgery. The receptor was isolated from a male donor with early-stage non-small cell lung cancer. CDR3 region: CASSDGQGGFRAFF. The DNA of the CDR3 is TGTGCCAGCAGTGATGGCCAGGGCGGATTCAGGGCTTTCTTT.